This TCR beta chain was sequenced during a study of T cell responses to AZD1222 COVID-19 vaccine. About the study: Investigators merged groups given second doses at roughly 4 or roughly 12 weeks. General study points: Increases in Spike-specific TCR breadth and depth were seen after two AZD1222 doses.

CDR3 length: 13 amino acids. The V end lost 5 bases, the J end lost 4 bases, and 11 bases lay between the germline ends. Germline loops: CDR1 MNHEY, CDR2 SVGAGI. Assay: immunoSEQ multiplex PCR; the TCRdb copy retains only in-frame clones and omits some. The table has 160,000 or so clones, roughly nine tenths seen once. Comments on this clone: Its antigen is unknown.

The sequences come from peripheral blood, collected on day 0 of AZD1222 vaccination. The TCR sequence derives from an adult in good health. The rearrangement uses TRBV6-5 and TRBJ1-2, with a weak D call TRBD1 (5 bases). CDR3 coding DNA: TGTGCCAGCAGTAAGGGGTACGTCTATGGCTACACCTTC. This translates into CASSKGYVYGYTF.